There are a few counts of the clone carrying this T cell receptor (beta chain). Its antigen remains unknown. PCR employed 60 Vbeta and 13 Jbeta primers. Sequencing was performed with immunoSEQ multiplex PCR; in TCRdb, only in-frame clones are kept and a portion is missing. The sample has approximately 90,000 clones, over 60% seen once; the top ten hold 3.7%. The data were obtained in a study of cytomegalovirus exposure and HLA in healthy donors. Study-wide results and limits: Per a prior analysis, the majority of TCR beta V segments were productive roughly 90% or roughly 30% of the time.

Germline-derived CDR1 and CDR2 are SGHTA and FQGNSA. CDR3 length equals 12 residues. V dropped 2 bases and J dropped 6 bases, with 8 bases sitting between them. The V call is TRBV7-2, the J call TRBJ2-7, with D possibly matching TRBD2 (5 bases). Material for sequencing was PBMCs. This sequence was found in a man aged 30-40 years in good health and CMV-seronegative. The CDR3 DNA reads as TGTGCCAGCAGCTTATACGAGGGCGAGCAGTACTTC. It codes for CASSLYEGEQYF.